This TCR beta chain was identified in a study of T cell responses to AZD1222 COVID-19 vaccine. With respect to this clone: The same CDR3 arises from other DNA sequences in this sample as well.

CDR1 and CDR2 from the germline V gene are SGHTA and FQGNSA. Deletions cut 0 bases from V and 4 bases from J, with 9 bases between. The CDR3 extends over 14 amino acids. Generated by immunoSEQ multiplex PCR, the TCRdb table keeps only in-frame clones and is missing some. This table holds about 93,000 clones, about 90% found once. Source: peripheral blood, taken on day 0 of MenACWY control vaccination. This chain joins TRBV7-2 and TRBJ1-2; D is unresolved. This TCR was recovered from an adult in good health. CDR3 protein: CASSLATGGYGYTF. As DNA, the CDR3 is TGTGCCAGCAGCTTAGCAACGGGAGGCTATGGCTACACCTTC.